This entry lists 22 T cell receptor beta chains sequenced from one sample in a study of T cell repertoires in cytomegalovirus infection. From the reads, TCRdb called clonotypes with MiXCR, one entry per CDR3 protein. This sample has approximately 500,000 distinct CDR3 sequences, with approximately 15% found just once. Sequencing was carried out using CD8+ T cells from PBMCs. These receptors were taken from a human donor in good health (CMV status not recorded). Some clones in this sample may be carry-over from other donors' samples.

In its sample, this clonotype was seen a few times. The J gene is TRBJ1-2, the V gene TRBV10-3; the D is unclear. CDR1 is ENHRY and CDR2 is SYGVKD in the germline V gene. The CDR3 is made up of 18 amino acids. Trimming removed 0 bases from V and 0 bases from J, with 17 bases in between. The CDR3 here is CAISESLGPARPNYGYTF. The DNA of the CDR3 is TGTGCCATCAGTGAGTCGCTGGGCCCTGCCAGACCTAACTATGGCTACACCTTC.

This clonotype came up many times. The V call is TRBV12-3 or TRBV12-4, the J call TRBJ2-7, with 10 positions matching TRBD1. The junction had 18 bases not matched to a gene; V was cut back by 7 bases and J by 6 bases. This CDR3 has 17 amino acids. CDR3 coding DNA: TGTGCCAGCACGCGAAAGCCGGGGACAGGGGTTCGCCGCGAGCAGTACTTC. Translation gives CASTRKPGTGVRREQYF.

This clonotype was recorded at least ten times. The V and J genes are TRBV6-1 and TRBJ2-2; TRBD1 agrees at 7 bases. In germline, CDR1 is MNHNS, CDR2 SASEGT. The CDR3 extends over 14 amino acids. After removal of 3 bases from V and 4 bases from J, the junction contained 2 bases not matched to a gene. CDR3 loop: CASSERQGTGELFF. CDR3 DNA sequence: TGTGCCAGCAGTGAGCGACAGGGCACCGGGGAGCTGTTTTTT.

The rearrangement uses TRBV6-5 and TRBJ1-5; no definite D call. Germline V gene data show CDR1 as MNHEY and CDR2 as SVGAGI. V dropped 2 bases and J dropped 2 bases, with 7 bases sitting between them. The CDR3 has 14 amino acids. CDR3 protein: CASSYGRGNQPQHF. The DNA of the CDR3 is TGTGCCAGCAGTTACGGGAGGGGCAATCAGCCCCAGCATTTT.

Comments on this clonotype: This sequence may be a read error, since a much larger clone differs from it by one base. The rearrangement links TRBV28 to TRBJ2-1; 8 nucleotides agree with TRBD2. The CDR3 runs 15 residues. Trimming took 6 bases from V and 11 from J; bases not matched to a gene: 15. Per germline, CDR1 MDHEN and CDR2 SYDVKM. CDR3 amino acids: CASSPLGLGLNKQFF. Here the CDR3 DNA reads TGTGCCAGCAGCCCTCTGGGACTAGGCTTGAATAAGCAGTTCTTC.

This clonotype has only a few counts. The genes are TRBV2 and TRBJ1-6; D uncertain. Germline-derived CDR1 and CDR2 are SNHLY and FYNNEI. V lost 0 bases, J lost 0 bases, and 6 bases lay in between. The CDR3 sequence is 16 residues long. CDR3 sequence: CASSEARLSYNSPLHF. As DNA, the CDR3 is TGTGCCAGCAGTGAAGCCAGACTCTCCTATAATTCACCCCTCCACTTT.

This clonotype occurred a few times. This chain uses TRBV2 with TRBJ2-7, with D possibly TRBD2 on 6 matching bases. The germline V gene encodes CDR1 SNHLY and CDR2 FYNNEI. The CDR3 contains 14 residues. The V end was cut by 4 bases, the J end by 6 bases, with 16 bases between. The CDR3 DNA sequence: TGTGCCAGCAGTGTGTCTAGCGCTGGGGGCGAGCAGTACTTC. As protein: CASSVSSAGGEQYF.

The gene calls are TRBV5-6 and TRBJ1-2; 7 nucleotides agree with TRBD1. The germline gives CDR1 SGHDT, CDR2 YYEEEE. J was trimmed by 1 base and V by 0 bases; bases with no gene match: 3. This CDR3 is built from 15 residues. For the CDR3, the DNA is TGTGCCAGCAGCTTGGTCAGGGGGTTTAACTATGGCTACACCTTC. Protein product: CASSLVRGFNYGYTF.

In the case of this clonotype: Since a much larger clone is just one base distant, this may be a read error. Likely a read error: the CDR3 ends without its conserved phenylalanine or tryptophan. The chain employs TRBV27 and TRBJ2-5; a weak D match, TRBD1 (5 bases). This CDR3 has 16 amino acids. Trimming removed 6 bases from V and 7 bases from J, with 24 bases in between. CDR1 and CDR2 (germline): MNHEY, SMNVEV (reference sequence). CDR3 coding DNA: TGTGCCAGCAGCAACGCACCATCGGAAGGGGTTGGGACCCAGTACTTA. Amino acids: CASSNAPSEGVGTQYL.

At least ten counts were recorded for this clonotype. The rearrangement joins TRBV7-6 to TRBJ2-7, with 9 bases that match TRBD1. The CDR3 has 15 residues. V lost 1 base, J lost 4 bases, and 5 bases stayed unmatched. The germline gives CDR1 SGHVS, CDR2 FNYEAQ. The CDR3 here is CASSLDGTGWYEQYF. For the CDR3, the DNA is TGTGCCAGCAGCTTAGATGGGACAGGGTGGTACGAGCAGTACTTC.

In this sample, this clonotype turned up many times. The J gene is TRBJ2-7, the V gene TRBV7-9; TRBD2 is a possible D gene (5 bases). The germline gives CDR1 SEHNR, CDR2 FQNEAQ (reference sequence). This CDR3 is built from 13 residues. V lost 7 bases to trimming and J lost 4 bases, with 14 bases between them. CDR3 coding DNA: TGTGCCAGCACCTCGAGCGGCGCGTACGAGCAGTACTTC. Encoded protein: CASTSSGAYEQYF. Variable domain in full (rest from reference TRBV7-9 and TRBJ2-7): DTGVSQNPRHKITKRGQNVTFRCDPISEHNRLYWYRQTLGQGPEFLTYFQNEAQLEKSRLLSDRFSAERPKGSFSTLEIQRTEQGDSAMYLCASTSSGAYEQYFGPGTRLTVT.

This clonotype was counted a few times. The chain employs TRBV30 and TRBJ2-1, with 8 bases aligning to TRBD1. Germline V gene sequence: CDR1 GTSNPN, CDR2 SVGIG (reference sequence). V lost 8 bases and J lost 7; bases outside the gene matches: 7. This CDR3 has 12 residues. DNA for the CDR3: TGTGCCGGGACAGGAATTGGGAATGAGCAGTTCTTC. Translation: CAGTGIGNEQFF.

The V and J genes are TRBV19 and TRBJ1-5, with a weak D call TRBD1 (5 bases). V lost 6 bases, J lost 0 bases, and 12 bases lay in between. The CDR3 sequence is 15 residues long. Germline loops: CDR1 LNHDA, CDR2 SQIVND (reference sequence). Here the CDR3 DNA reads TGTGCCAGTAGCCTTCGACAGAATAGCAATCAGCCCCAGCATTTT. The encoded protein is CASSLRQNSNQPQHF.

The CDR3 DNA follows: TGTGCCAGCAGCCAAGATCTCTTCCAAGGGGGTGTAAAGTACGAGCAGTACTTC. Its translation: CASSQDLFQGGVKYEQYF. The chain links TRBV3-1 to TRBJ2-7, with D possibly being TRBD1 (6 bases). V gave up 0 bases and J gave up 4 bases, with 22 bases separating them. From germline, CDR1 is LGHDT and CDR2 YNNKEL (reference sequence). The CDR3 is 18 residues long.

This clonotype appeared a few times. The chain employs TRBV27 and TRBJ2-5; 8 nucleotides agree with TRBD1. The ends lost 6 bases at V and 1 base at J; junction bases unmatched: 4. The germline V gene encodes CDR1 MNHEY and CDR2 SMNVEV (reference sequence). The length of the CDR3 is 14 residues. CDR3 coding DNA: TGTGCCAGCAGACGCAGGGGGCCCCAAGAGACCCAGTACTTC. Encoded protein: CASRRRGPQETQYF.

This clonotype turned up a few times. V usage is TRBV7-7 and J usage is TRBJ2-5, with 10 positions matching TRBD2. V was pared by 4 bases and J by 3 bases, with 5 bases of the junction left unmatched. The CDR3 contains 15 residues. Germline V gene lookup returns CDR1 SSHAT and CDR2 FNYEAQ (reference sequence). This chain's CDR3 is CASSSERGGKETQYF. The CDR3 nucleotides are TGTGCCAGCAGCTCGGAGCGGGGGGGAAAAGAGACCCAGTACTTC.

In its sample, this clonotype was seen a few times. The chain has TRBV4-1 and TRBJ1-4; D may be TRBD1 (5 bases). Trimming took off 2 bases at V and 4 bases at J, with 11 bases between the two ends. The CDR3 is 15 residues long. The germline gives CDR1 MGHRA, CDR2 YSYEKL. The CDR3 DNA is TGCGCCAGCAGCCAACTGACAGAGCGTAATGAAAAACTGTTTTTT. Protein product: CASSQLTERNEKLFF.

The gene calls are TRBV12-3 or TRBV12-4 and TRBJ1-5; D may be TRBD1 (6 bases). CDR3 length: 17 amino acids. V gave up 3 bases and J gave up 2 bases, with 17 bases separating them. CDR3 coding DNA: TGTGCCAGCAGTTTGTCCGGGGGGGGCTTACGCAATCAGCCCCAGCATTTT. Its translation is CASSLSGGGLRNQPQHF.

This clonotype was seen a few times. The chain recombines TRBV7-9 with TRBJ2-1; a possible D gene is TRBD1 (6 bases). The germline V and J ends were trimmed by 5 bases and 8 bases, with 13 bases remaining between them. CDR1 is SEHNR and CDR2 is FQNEAQ in the germline V gene (reference sequence). The length of the CDR3 is 13 residues. CDR3: CASSPRTADEQFF. Written as DNA, the CDR3 is TGTGCCAGCAGCCCAAGGACAGCCGATGAGCAGTTCTTC.

This clonotype has a handful of counts. V is TRBV29-1 and J is TRBJ2-5; D is uncertain. CDR1 is SQVTM, CDR2 ANQGSEA, per germline. The V end was cut by 6 bases, the J end by 1 base, with 9 bases between. CDR3 length: 12 amino acids. The CDR3 sequence: CSVRTRQETQYF. CDR3 nucleotides: TGCAGCGTCCGCACACGCCAAGAGACCCAGTACTTC.

Points on this clonotype: This may arise from a read error, as a much more abundant clone is one base away. The rearrangement joins TRBV7-9 to TRBJ2-7, with D maybe TRBD2 (6 bases). CDR1 is SEHNR, CDR2 FQNEAQ, per germline (reference sequence). The CDR3 contains 16 residues. This chain's CDR3 is CASSLVGRDSNYEQSF. In DNA, the CDR3 is TGTGCCAGCAGCTTAGTCGGTCGGGACTCTAACTACGAGCAGTCCTTC.

With respect to this clonotype: It may be a read error: a sequence one base away is much more abundant. Given the absence of the conserved phenylalanine or tryptophan at the CDR3 end, a read error is likely. V usage is TRBV28 and J usage is TRBJ1-2; D is unclear. The CDR3 has 15 amino acids. V lost 6 bases and J lost 6, with 20 bases in between. Germline loops: CDR1 MDHEN, CDR2 SYDVKM. Written as DNA, the CDR3 is TGTGCCAGCAGCTACCTTAGGCTCGACGGTAATGGCTACACCTTA. Translation: CASSYLRLDGNGYTL.